These T cell receptor beta chains were read from a single sample in a study of beta chain features in type 1 diabetes. Assay used: immunoSEQ multiplex PCR; TCRdb lists only in-frame clones, some missing. The table lists approximately 600,000 clones, around 12% of them singletons, with around 0.12% in the top ten. What was sequenced was naive CD4+ T cells from blood. The receptors originated from a man aged 25-40 years with type 1 diabetes. Each CDR3 is given with its conserved first and last residue. The D gene is left open where the match is weak. Some rows have no size entry. The others give once, few or many, or a class for an expanded clone.

J	V	size	D	CDR3	DNA
TRBJ1-2	TRBV18	NA	NA	CASSPYPDRTGTYTF	TGTGCCAGCTCACCCTATCCCGATCGCACAGGGACCTACACCTTC
TRBJ2-2	TRBV5-4	NA	NA	CASSPPPADAGELFF	TGTGCCAGCAGCCCCCCACCGGCCGACGCCGGGGAGCTGTTTTTT
TRBJ1-2	TRBV5-5	few	NA	CASSLRDGSGYTF	TGTGCCAGCAGCTTGAGGGACGGTAGTGGCTACACCTTC
TRBJ2-5	TRBV6-1	NA	TRBD2	CASSEIAGSQETQYF	TGTGCCAGCAGTGAAATAGCGGGGAGTCAAGAGACCCAGTACTTC
TRBJ1-2	TRBV14	NA	NA	CASSHTSGFLDGYTF	TGTGCCAGCAGCCACACTTCGGGGTTTTTGGATGGCTACACCTTC
TRBJ2-5	TRBV25-1	few	NA	CASSEWVAQETQYF	TGTGCCAGCAGTGAATGGGTAGCTCAAGAGACCCAGTACTTC
TRBJ2-3	TRBV4-1	NA	TRBD2	CASSQNAGLPTDTQYF	TGCGCCAGCAGCCAAAATGCGGGACTACCCACAGATACGCAGTATTTT
TRBJ2-7	TRBV21-1	NA	NA	CASSKGLAASYEQYF	TGTGCCAGCAGCAAAGGACTCGCAGCCTCCTACGAGCAGTACTTC
TRBJ2-1	TRBV2	NA	TRBD1	CASSERTGRNEQFF	TGTGCCAGCAGTGAGCGGACAGGGAGAAATGAGCAGTTCTTC
TRBJ2-5	TRBV30	NA	NA	CAWLSTETQYF	TGTGCCTGGCTCTCCACGGAGACCCAGTACTTC
TRBJ1-2	TRBV9	few	NA	CASSVAGSSEVYTF	TGTGCCAGCAGCGTAGCTGGCTCCTCGGAGGTCTACACCTTC
TRBJ1-1	TRBV2	few	NA	CASTEGPLWTEAFF	TGTGCCAGCACCGAGGGACCACTTTGGACTGAAGCTTTCTTT
TRBJ1-5	TRBV25-1	NA	NA	CASSEWTVDQPQHF	TGTGCCAGCAGTGAATGGACGGTTGATCAGCCCCAGCATTTT